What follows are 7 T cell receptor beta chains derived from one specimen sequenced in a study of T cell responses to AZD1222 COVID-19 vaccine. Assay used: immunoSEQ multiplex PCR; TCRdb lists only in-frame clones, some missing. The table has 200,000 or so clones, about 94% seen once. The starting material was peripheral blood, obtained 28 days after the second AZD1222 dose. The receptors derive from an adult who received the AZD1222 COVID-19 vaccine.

CDR3 DNA sequence: TGCGCCAGCAGCTCCGGGACTAGCGGGGGCCGGGGGGAGACCCAGTACTTC. Protein sequence: CASSSGTSGGRGETQYF. V is TRBV5-1 and J is TRBJ2-5; 14 bases are a match to TRBD2. Germline CDR1 is SGHRS and CDR2 is YFSETQ. J lost 5 bases, V lost 3 bases, and 9 bases had no gene match. This CDR3 region has 17 residues.

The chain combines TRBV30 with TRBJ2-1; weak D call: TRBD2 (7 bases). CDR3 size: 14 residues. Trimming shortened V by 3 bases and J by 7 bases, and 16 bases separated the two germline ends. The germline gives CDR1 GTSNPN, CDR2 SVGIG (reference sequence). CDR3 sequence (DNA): TGTGCCTGGAGGGGAGGGGGATATTATAATGAGCAGTTCTTC. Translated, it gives CAWRGGGYYNEQFF.

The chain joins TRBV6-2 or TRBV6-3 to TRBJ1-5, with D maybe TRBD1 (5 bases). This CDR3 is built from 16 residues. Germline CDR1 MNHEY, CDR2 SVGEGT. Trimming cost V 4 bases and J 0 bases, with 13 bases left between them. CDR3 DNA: TGTGCCAGCAGTTTGGGGGACGGACGTAGCAATCAGCCCCAGCATTTT. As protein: CASSLGDGRSNQPQHF.

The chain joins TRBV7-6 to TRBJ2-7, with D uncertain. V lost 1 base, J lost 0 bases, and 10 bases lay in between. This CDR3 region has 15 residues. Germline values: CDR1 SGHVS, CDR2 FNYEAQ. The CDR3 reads CASSLGLRRSYEQYF. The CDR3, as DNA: TGTGCCAGCAGCTTAGGATTAAGGCGCTCCTACGAGCAGTACTTC.

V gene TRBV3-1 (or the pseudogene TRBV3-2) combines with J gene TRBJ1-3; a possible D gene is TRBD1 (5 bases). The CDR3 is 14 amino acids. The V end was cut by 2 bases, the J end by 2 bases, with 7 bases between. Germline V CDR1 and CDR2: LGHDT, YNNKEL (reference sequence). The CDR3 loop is CASSQQGPGNTIYF. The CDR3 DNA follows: TGTGCCAGCAGCCAACAGGGTCCTGGAAACACCATATATTTT.

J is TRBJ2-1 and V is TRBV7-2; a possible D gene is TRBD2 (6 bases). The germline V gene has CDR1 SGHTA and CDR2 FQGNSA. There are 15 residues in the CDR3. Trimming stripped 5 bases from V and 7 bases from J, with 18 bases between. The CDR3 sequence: CASSPRIWGRNEQFF. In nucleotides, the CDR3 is TGTGCCAGCAGCCCCCGTATTTGGGGGAGGAATGAGCAGTTCTTC.

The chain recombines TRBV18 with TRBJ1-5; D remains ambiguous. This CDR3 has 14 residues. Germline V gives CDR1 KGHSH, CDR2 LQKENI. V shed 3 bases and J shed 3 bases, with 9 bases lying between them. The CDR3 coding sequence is TGTGCCAGCTCACCTCCGGCTTCCAATCAGCCCCAGCATTTT. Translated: CASSPPASNQPQHF.